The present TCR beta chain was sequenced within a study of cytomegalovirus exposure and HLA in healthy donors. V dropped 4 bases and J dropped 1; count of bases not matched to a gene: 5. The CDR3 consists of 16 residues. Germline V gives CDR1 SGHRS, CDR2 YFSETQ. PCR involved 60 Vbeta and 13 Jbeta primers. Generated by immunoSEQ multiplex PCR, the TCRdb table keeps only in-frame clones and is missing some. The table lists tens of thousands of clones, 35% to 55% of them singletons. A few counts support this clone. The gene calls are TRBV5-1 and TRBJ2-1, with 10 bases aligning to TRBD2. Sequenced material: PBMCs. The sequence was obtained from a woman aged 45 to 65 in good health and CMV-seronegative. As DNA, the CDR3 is TGCGCCAGCAGCACCTTAGCGGGAGGATCCTACAATGAGCAGTTCTTC. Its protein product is CASSTLAGGSYNEQFF.